In this sample, the clone carrying this T cell receptor (beta chain) turned up many times. Its specificity is unknown. TCRdb ran MiXCR on the PCR reads. The data contain 37,000 or so clones, 15% to 20% of them singletons. Each patient went into thyroid surgery without having received any treatment. This entry comes from a study of metastatic and nonmetastatic thyroid tumors. General study points: Reported TCR beta diversity, measured in blood and tumor, was significantly higher for malignant thyroid tumors than for benign nodules.

The CDR3 is 13 residues long. Germline V gene lookup returns CDR1 MGHRA and CDR2 YSYEKL. V was shortened by 3 bases and J by 0 bases, with 5 bases between the two germline ends. Sequencing was performed on blood. The chain has TRBV4-1 and TRBJ1-2; D is unresolved. This sequence originates from a female donor with papillary thyroid cancer or a benign thyroid nodule (not recorded which). Some clones in this sample may be carry-over from other donors' samples. The CDR3 here is CASSQQANYGYTF. DNA of the CDR3: TGCGCCAGCAGCCAGCAAGCTAACTATGGCTACACCTTC.